This T cell receptor (beta chain) was obtained from a study of T cell changes during pregnancy in multiple sclerosis. This clone was seen once. The table came from immunoSEQ multiplex PCR; TCRdb's copy has only in-frame clones and leaves some out. Of roughly 90,000 clones listed, approximately 90% are singletons. Germline values: CDR1 SGHDN, CDR2 FVKESK. V was pared by 4 bases and J by 3 bases, with 15 bases between. This CDR3 contains 16 residues. The TCR comes from a female donor with multiple sclerosis, enrolled in a pregnancy study. The chain carries TRBV14 and TRBJ2-2; a weak D match, TRBD2 (6 bases). The sequencing used peripheral blood, collected before pregnancy. In DNA, the CDR3 is TGTGCCAGCAGCCCCCGACCGGGACTCCACACCGGGGAGCTGTTTTTT. Translation gives CASSPRPGLHTGELFF.